This record covers a single TCR beta chain. Clones were sequenced by immunoSEQ multiplex PCR, and TCRdb holds only the in-frame ones, with some missing. The sample contains about 100,000 clones, 91% of which appear only once. This entry belongs to a study of siplizumab effects on memory and regulatory T cells. The CDR3 consists of 13 residues. Deletions cut 6 bases from V and 3 bases from J, with 8 bases between. Germline CDR1 and CDR2: MNHNS and SASEGT. The chain links TRBV6-1 to TRBJ2-2; D ambiguous. Sequencing was performed on CD4+ T cells sorted from blood. The sequence was collected from a human donor in good health. CDR3 in DNA: TGTGCCAGCAGCAGCGAGCACACCGGGGAGCTGTTTTTT. Translation: CASSSEHTGELFF.